This TCR beta chain derives from a study of CD8 T cells in ankylosing spondylitis. The CDR3 runs to 14 residues. Deletions cut 0 bases from V and 0 bases from J, with 6 bases between. Germline V gene lookup returns CDR1 ENHRY and CDR2 SYGVKD. TCRdb called the 5' RACE reads again in MiXCR, with one record for every CDR3 protein. The repertoire includes approximately 100,000 distinct CDR3 sequences, approximately 25% of them detected once, and about 12% sits in the top ten. Sequencing input: synovial fluid, either unsorted or a sorted T cell fraction (not recorded which). The V call is TRBV10-3, the J call TRBJ2-7, with D unclear. The clonotype originates from a male donor with ankylosing spondylitis. Here the CDR3 DNA reads TGTGCCATCAGTGAGTCTCGCCGCTCCTACGAGCAGTACTTC. It yields the protein CAISESRRSYEQYF.